The 20 T cell receptor beta chains given below trace back to one sample, sequenced in a study of monozygotic twins with inflammatory bowel disease. TCRdb re-called the 5' RACE reads, yielding one record per CDR3 amino acid sequence without DNA. The sample has 350,000 to 500,000 distinct CDR3 sequences. The specimen was blood. The receptors here all came from a human donor with ulcerative colitis or Crohn's disease, or a healthy co-twin of an affected twin (not recorded which).

The V and J genes are TRBV24-1 and TRBJ1-2. The germline gives CDR1 KGHDR, CDR2 SFDVKD. The CDR3 has 13 residues. The CDR3 loop is CATSVGINYGCTF.

The CDR3 protein is CAISREPYNEQFF. The chain couples TRBV10-3 to TRBJ2-1. The CDR3 totals 13 residues. The germline V gene encodes CDR1 ENHRY and CDR2 SYGVKD.

The genes are TRBV2 and TRBJ2-4; TCRdb lists TRBD1, though no DNA is available to test this call. This CDR3 contains 15 residues. Looked up from germline, CDR1 is SNHLY and CDR2 is FYNNEI. This chain's CDR3 is CASSERTVHENIQYF.

The chain recombines TRBV20-1 with TRBJ2-1; with no DNA, the TCRdb D assignment of TRBD2 cannot be verified. Germline CDR1 and CDR2: DFQATT and SNEGSKA (reference sequence). The CDR3 has 21 residues. CDR3 amino acids: CSAYDWLVTSGTLNSYNEQFF.

The gene calls are TRBV7-2 and TRBJ2-5; there is no DNA to check the TCRdb D call of TRBD1. This CDR3 region has 14 residues. From germline, CDR1 is SGHTA and CDR2 FQGNSA. CDR3 loop: CASSLAQGQETQYF.

The V and J genes are TRBV7-2 and TRBJ1-4; TCRdb indicates TRBD1, and absent DNA this call remains unverified. Germline assignment: CDR1 SGHTA and CDR2 FQGNSA. The CDR3 is made up of 16 amino acids. The CDR3 loop reads CASSLVKGSTNEKLFF.

The CDR3 here is CASSGDQGMYGYTF. V gene TRBV19 combines with J gene TRBJ1-2; TCRdb's assignment of TRBD1 cannot be checked, as there is no DNA. CDR3 length: 14 residues. From germline, CDR1 is LNHDA and CDR2 SQIVND (reference sequence).

The chain recombines TRBV5-1 with TRBJ2-3; as DNA is missing, the TRBD1 call by TCRdb cannot be tested. Germline V gene lookup returns CDR1 SGHRS and CDR2 YFSETQ. This CDR3 contains 16 residues. The CDR3 protein is CASSLPSGRETDTQYF.

V and J are TRBV20-1 and TRBJ1-1; absent DNA, TCRdb's TRBD1 call cannot be checked. Looked up from germline, CDR1 is DFQATT and CDR2 is SNEGSKA (reference sequence). The CDR3 length is 13 residues. Here the CDR3 reads CSVSRTGAVEAFF.

The chain uses TRBV19 and TRBJ2-1; checking the TCRdb D call of TRBD2 is not possible without DNA. Germline CDR1 LNHDA, CDR2 SQIVND (reference sequence). The CDR3 is 14 amino acids. The CDR3 region is CASSQREVNNEQFF. The full variable domain, with the rest looked up from reference TRBV19 and TRBJ2-1, is DGGITQSPKYLFRKEGQNVTLSCEQNLNHDAMYWYRQDPGQGLRLIYYSQIVNDFQKGDIAEGYSVSREKKESFPLTVTSAQKNPTAFYLCASSQREVNNEQFFGPGTRLTVL.

The gene calls are TRBV5-5 and TRBJ1-6; TCRdb indicates TRBD1, and absent DNA this call remains unverified. Germline V CDR1 and CDR2: SGHKS, YYEKEE (reference sequence). This CDR3 comprises 14 residues. This CDR3 is CASSWGQGNSPLHF.

The chain combines TRBV11-1 with TRBJ2-3; TCRdb names TRBD2, which stays unverified in the absence of DNA. Germline lookup yields CDR1 SGHAT and CDR2 FQDESV (reference sequence). This CDR3 is built from 21 residues. The CDR3 reads CASSPRQTSSKRPTSTDTQYF.

The V and J genes are TRBV27 and TRBJ1-4. This CDR3 is built from 14 residues. The V gene's germline CDR1 is MNHEY and CDR2 SMNVEV (reference sequence). The chain's CDR3 is CATRGGDSNEKLFF.

This chain links TRBV30 with TRBJ1-6; the TRBD1 assignment by TCRdb is unverifiable without DNA. The CDR3 has 12 residues. Germline values: CDR1 GTSNPN, CDR2 SVGIG (reference sequence). This CDR3 is CAWTPGNSPLHF.

This chain connects TRBV11-1 to TRBJ1-1. Germline values: CDR1 SGHAT, CDR2 FQDESV (reference sequence). The CDR3 runs to 13 residues. The CDR3 reads CASSLLRGTEAFF.

CDR3 residues: CASSPEASGYEQYF. The chain links TRBV7-2 to TRBJ2-7. CDR1 is SGHTA and CDR2 is FQGNSA in the germline V gene. This CDR3 comprises 14 residues.

The chain recombines TRBV7-2 with TRBJ2-5. Germline-derived CDR1 and CDR2 are SGHTA and FQGNSA. This CDR3 spans 14 amino acids. The CDR3 spells CASSLAGIRETQYF.

The rearrangement links TRBV7-2 to TRBJ1-1; with no DNA, the TCRdb D assignment of TRBD1 cannot be verified. The CDR3 consists of 15 residues. Per germline, CDR1 SGHTA and CDR2 FQGNSA. CDR3 region: CASSLTQGVSTEAFF.

The chain recombines TRBV18 with TRBJ2-1; TCRdb's D gene call, TRBD1, goes unchecked for lack of DNA. Germline V CDR1 and CDR2: KGHSH, LQKENI. The CDR3 has 14 amino acids. The CDR3 here is CASSLSRGENEQFF. The full variable domain, rest sourced from reference TRBV18 and TRBJ2-1, is NAGVMQNPRHLVRRRGQEARLRCSPMKGHSHVYWYRQLPEEGLKFMVYLQKENIIDESGMPKERFSAEFPKEGPSILRIQQVVRGDSAAYFCASSLSRGENEQFFGPGTRLTVL.

The rearrangement uses TRBV5-1 and TRBJ2-3; TCRdb indicates TRBD2, and absent DNA this call remains unverified. This CDR3 spans 16 amino acids. CDR1 SGHRS and CDR2 YFSETQ come from the germline V gene. CDR3 protein: CASSVEGMFGTDTQYF.